These 19 T cell receptor beta chains were sequenced from one sample in a study of blood T cell repertoires in COVID-19. Repertoires were generated with immunoSEQ multiplex PCR, while TCRdb's copy carries only in-frame clones and drops some. The table includes 150,000 to 200,000 clones, under 85% detected once. The source material was peripheral blood. All receptors derive from a man aged 60 to 69 with active or convalescent COVID-19.

This clone was detected only a few times. The chain recombines TRBV15 with TRBJ2-1, with D possibly TRBD1 on 6 matching bases. The CDR3 has 16 amino acids. From germline, CDR1 is LNHNV and CDR2 YYDKDF (reference sequence). Trimming shortened V by 1 base and J by 6 bases, and 16 bases separated the two germline ends. The CDR3 is CATSRGGTSRSNEQFF. CDR3 coding DNA: TGTGCCACCAGCAGAGGAGGGACAAGTAGGAGCAATGAGCAGTTCTTC.

The V gene is TRBV6-6, the J gene TRBJ2-1; D is undetermined. This CDR3 has 11 residues. CDR1 and CDR2 (germline): MNHNY, SVGAGI (reference sequence). The ends were cut back, 7 bases at V and 5 bases at J, with 6 bases in the middle. The CDR3: CASTFDNEQFF. The CDR3 nucleotides are TGTGCCAGCACCTTTGACAATGAGCAGTTCTTC.

V usage is TRBV3-1 (or the pseudogene TRBV3-2) and J usage is TRBJ2-3, with a tentative D call TRBD2 (5 bases). CDR1 LGHDT and CDR2 YNNKEL come from the germline V gene (reference sequence). The length of the CDR3 is 14 residues. V lost 5 bases to trimming and J lost 1 base, with 10 bases between them. CDR3 bases: TGTGCCAGCAGCGCCGACGGGGGCACAGATACGCAGTATTTT. Protein sequence: CASSADGGTDTQYF.

CDR3 sequence (DNA): TGTGCCAGCAGTTATGCGAGGGTTGGGGTGAACACCGGGGAGCTGTTTTTT. As protein: CASSYARVGVNTGELFF. The chain combines TRBV6-2 or TRBV6-3 with TRBJ2-2, with D tentatively TRBD2 (5 bases). Trimming left V 3 bases short and J 1 base short, with 15 bases between. There are 17 residues in the CDR3. Germline CDR1 reads MNHEY; CDR2 reads SVGEGT.

This chain joins TRBV19 and TRBJ1-1; D is undetermined. CDR1 and CDR2 (germline): LNHDA, SQIVND (reference sequence). This CDR3 region has 11 residues. Between the trimmed V and J ends, which lost 6 bases and 7 bases, there was a span of 9 bases. CDR3 protein: CASRMSGEAFF. In DNA, the CDR3 is TGTGCCAGTAGGATGTCAGGTGAAGCTTTCTTT.

The chain carries TRBV9 and TRBJ2-5; tentatively, D is TRBD1 (5 bases). The CDR3 spans 13 residues. The ends were cut back, 1 base at V and 1 base at J, with 5 bases in the middle. Per the germline V gene, CDR1 is SGDLS and CDR2 is YYNGEE. CDR3 loop: CASSVTGQETQYF. The CDR3 bases are TGTGCCAGCAGCGTAACAGGCCAAGAGACCCAGTACTTC.

The chain uses TRBV15 and TRBJ2-1; TRBD2 is a possible D gene (6 bases). CDR1 is LNHNV, CDR2 YYDKDF, per germline (reference sequence). Trimming cost V 5 bases and J 5 bases, with 13 bases left between them. The CDR3 has 14 amino acids. CDR3 coding DNA: TGTGCCACCAGCGGCCGGGACTGGAACAATGAGCAGTTCTTC. Its protein product is CATSGRDWNNEQFF.

The gene calls are TRBV28 and TRBJ2-3; 7 bases are a match to TRBD2. This CDR3 spans 15 amino acids. V dropped 7 bases and J dropped 3; count of bases not matched to a gene: 10. In germline, CDR1 is MDHEN, CDR2 SYDVKM. This CDR3 reads CASTPLAEETDTQYF. As DNA, the CDR3 is TGTGCCAGCACCCCGCTAGCGGAGGAGACAGATACGCAGTATTTT.

The V call is TRBV28, the J call TRBJ1-5; D is unclear. CDR3 size: 12 residues. Germline loops: CDR1 MDHEN, CDR2 SYDVKM. Trimming cost V 7 bases and J 1 base, with 5 bases left between them. CDR3 bases: TGTGCCAGCACAGTGAGCAATCAGCCCCAGCATTTT. As protein: CASTVSNQPQHF.

CDR3 region: CASTRDSRTEQYF. CDR3 sequence (DNA): TGCGCCAGCACTAGGGACAGTAGGACCGAGCAGTACTTC. The J gene is TRBJ2-7, the V gene TRBV5-1, with TRBD1 identical over 7 bases. The CDR3 contains 13 residues. V gave up 6 bases and J gave up 6 bases; unmatched junction bases: 9. The germline CDR1 and CDR2 sequences are SGHRS and YFSETQ.

The chain joins TRBV3-1 (or the pseudogene TRBV3-2) to TRBJ1-5, with 8 bases fitting TRBD1. V was pared by 3 bases and J by 5 bases, with 3 bases of the junction left unmatched. The length of the CDR3 is 14 residues. Per the germline V gene, CDR1 is LGHDT and CDR2 is YNNKEL (reference sequence). The CDR3 DNA reads TGTGCCAGCAGCCAGTTACAGGGGGATCAGCCCCAGCATTTT. Translation: CASSQLQGDQPQHF.

The CDR3 coding sequence is TGTGCCAGCAGCTCTGCGGGAGGTTCCTACAATGAGCAGTTCTTC. Protein: CASSSAGGSYNEQFF. The V gene is TRBV11-3, the J gene TRBJ2-1, with 8 bases fitting TRBD2. The V gene's germline CDR1 is SGHNT and CDR2 YENEEA. V shed 4 bases and J 1 base; nucleotides not matched to a gene: 3. This CDR3 is built from 15 residues.

This chain links TRBV5-1 with TRBJ1-4; the match to TRBD1 covers 8 bases. The length of the CDR3 is 15 residues. Per germline, CDR1 SGHRS and CDR2 YFSETQ. Trimming removed 4 bases from V and 5 bases from J; junction bases left unmatched: 7. Written as DNA, the CDR3 is TGCGCCAGCAGCGGATTGACAGGGGTCAATGAAAAACTGTTTTTT. This translates into CASSGLTGVNEKLFF.

The genes are TRBV12-3 or TRBV12-4 and TRBJ2-7; the D gene is possibly TRBD2 (5 bases). V lost 7 bases and J 2 bases, leaving 12 bases between the germline ends. The CDR3 covers 13 residues. The CDR3 reads CASTVDWAYEQYF. As DNA, the CDR3 is TGTGCCAGCACCGTGGACTGGGCCTACGAGCAGTACTTC.

The chain links TRBV29-1 to TRBJ2-3, with a tentative D call TRBD2 (5 bases). V was clipped by 4 bases and J by 3 bases, with 14 bases between them. The germline V gene has CDR1 SQVTM and CDR2 ANQGSEA. The CDR3 runs to 14 residues. For the CDR3, the DNA is TGCAGCGTTGCAACTGGAGCGGCTACAGATACGCAGTATTTT. It specifies CSVATGAATDTQYF.

This chain uses TRBV28 with TRBJ2-1; 8 bases agree with TRBD2. The CDR3 contains 15 residues. Germline lookup yields CDR1 MDHEN and CDR2 SYDVKM. V was clipped by 6 bases and J by 4 bases; unmatched bases: 8. CDR3 DNA: TGTGCCAGCAGCCCTTTGACTAGCGAATACAATGAGCAGTTCTTC. This sequence encodes CASSPLTSEYNEQFF. Full variable domain (outside the CDR3, taken from reference TRBV28 and TRBJ2-1): DVKVTQSSRYLVKRTGEKVFLECVQDMDHENMFWYRQDPGLGLRLIYFSYDVKMKEKGDIPEGYSVSREKKERFSLILESASTNQTSMYLCASSPLTSEYNEQFFGPGTRLTVL.

V usage is TRBV27 and J usage is TRBJ2-7; TRBD2 is a possible D gene (5 bases). Germline values: CDR1 MNHEY, CDR2 SMNVEV (reference sequence). This CDR3 contains 13 residues. Trimming stripped 10 bases from V and 1 base from J, with 14 bases between. The CDR3, as DNA: TGTGCCATAGGACCCCGAGGGTCCTACGAGCAGTACTTC. Protein sequence: CAIGPRGSYEQYF.

The J gene is TRBJ2-1, the V gene TRBV30; perhaps TRBD2 as D (5 bases). From germline, CDR1 is GTSNPN and CDR2 SVGIG (reference sequence). V lost 0 bases and J lost 8, with 14 bases in between. This CDR3 region has 14 residues. CDR3 loop: CAWSVGGASDEQFF. Here the CDR3 DNA reads TGTGCCTGGAGTGTAGGAGGTGCATCTGATGAGCAGTTCTTC.

V gene TRBV11-1 combines with J gene TRBJ2-7; 10 nucleotides line up with TRBD1. CDR3 length: 14 amino acids. In germline, CDR1 is SGHAT, CDR2 FQDESV (reference sequence). Germline trimming cut 1 base from V and 9 bases from J; bases unmatched to any gene: 6. The CDR3 DNA sequence: TGTGCCAGCAGCTTAGGAGGGACAGGGGCTGTGCAGTACTTC. As protein: CASSLGGTGAVQYF.